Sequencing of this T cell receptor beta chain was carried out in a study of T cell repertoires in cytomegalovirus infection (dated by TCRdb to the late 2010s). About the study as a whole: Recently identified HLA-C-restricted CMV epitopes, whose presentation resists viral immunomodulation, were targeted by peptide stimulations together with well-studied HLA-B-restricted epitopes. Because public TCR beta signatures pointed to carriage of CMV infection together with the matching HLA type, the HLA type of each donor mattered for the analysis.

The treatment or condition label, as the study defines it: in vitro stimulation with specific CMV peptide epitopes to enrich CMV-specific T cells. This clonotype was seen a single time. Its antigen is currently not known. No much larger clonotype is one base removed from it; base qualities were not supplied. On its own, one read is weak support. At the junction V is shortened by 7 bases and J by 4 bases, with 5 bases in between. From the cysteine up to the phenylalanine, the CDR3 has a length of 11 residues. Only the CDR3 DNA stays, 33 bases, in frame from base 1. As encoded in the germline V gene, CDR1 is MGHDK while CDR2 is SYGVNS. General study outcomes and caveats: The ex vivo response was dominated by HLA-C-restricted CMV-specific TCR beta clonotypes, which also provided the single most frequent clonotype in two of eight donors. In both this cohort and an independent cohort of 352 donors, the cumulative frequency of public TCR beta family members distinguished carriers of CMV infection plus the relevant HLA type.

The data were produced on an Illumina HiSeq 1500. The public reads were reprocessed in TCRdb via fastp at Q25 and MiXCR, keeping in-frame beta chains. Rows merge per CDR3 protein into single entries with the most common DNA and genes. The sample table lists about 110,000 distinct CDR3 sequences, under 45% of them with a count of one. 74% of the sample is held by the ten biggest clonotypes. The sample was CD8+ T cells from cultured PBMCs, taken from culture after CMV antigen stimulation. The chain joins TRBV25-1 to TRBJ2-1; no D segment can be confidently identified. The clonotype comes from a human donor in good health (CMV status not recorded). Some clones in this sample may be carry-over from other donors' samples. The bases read TGTGCCAGCAAATTATACAATGAGCAGTTCTTC. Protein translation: CASKLYNEQFF.